Listed here is a single TCR beta chain. This CDR3 is built from 20 residues. Germline CDR1 reads MNHEY; CDR2 reads SMNVEV (reference sequence). The trim removed 5 bases at V and 0 bases at J, leaving 14 bases unmatched. The data stem from a study of shared clonotypes between healthy human individuals. Naive CD8 cells were CD45RO-negative, positively selected for CCR7, excluding terminally differentiated effector memory CD45RA+ cells. Sequenced by immunoSEQ multiplex PCR; TCRdb stores in-frame clones only, minus some. The sample carries some 2,100,000 clones, approximately 94% recorded once. The rearrangement joins TRBV27 to TRBJ2-6; 9 bases fit TRBD1. The clonotype was recovered from a man aged 18 to 30 in good health. Some clones in this sample may be carry-over from other donors' samples. The specimen sequenced was naive CD8+ T cells from PBMCs. In DNA, the CDR3 is TGTGCCAGCAGTCCGAGGACAGGGGTGGATCTTAGCTCTGGGGCCAACGTCCTGACTTTC. Translating it yields CASSPRTGVDLSSGANVLTF.